The entry below describes one T cell receptor (beta chain). This entry belongs to a study of blood T cell repertoires in COVID-19. As for the study in general: Sites across the United States, Italy and Spain contributed samples from acute and convalescent COVID-19. T cells, B-cell-depleted T cells, or PBMCs supplied cDNA or gDNA.

CDR1 and CDR2 (germline): WNHNN, SYGVQD (reference sequence). The ends were cut back, 5 bases at V and 1 base at J, with 8 bases in the middle. The CDR3 has 13 amino acids. As handled by the study authors: By means of reference gene primer amplification, nucleated cell counts were estimated. Repertoires were generated with immunoSEQ multiplex PCR, while TCRdb's copy carries only in-frame clones and drops some. The DNA was the basis for D and trimming; V, J and clone size are from that table. This table holds around 97,000 clones, more than 80% found once. The sequence came from a woman aged 55-75 years with acute or convalescent COVID-19. Sequenced sample: peripheral blood. The genes are TRBV10-1 and TRBJ2-5; TRBD1 might be the D (6 bases). Here the CDR3 reads CASSTGSQETQYF. In DNA, the CDR3 is TGCGCCAGCAGTACAGGGAGCCAAGAGACCCAGTACTTC.